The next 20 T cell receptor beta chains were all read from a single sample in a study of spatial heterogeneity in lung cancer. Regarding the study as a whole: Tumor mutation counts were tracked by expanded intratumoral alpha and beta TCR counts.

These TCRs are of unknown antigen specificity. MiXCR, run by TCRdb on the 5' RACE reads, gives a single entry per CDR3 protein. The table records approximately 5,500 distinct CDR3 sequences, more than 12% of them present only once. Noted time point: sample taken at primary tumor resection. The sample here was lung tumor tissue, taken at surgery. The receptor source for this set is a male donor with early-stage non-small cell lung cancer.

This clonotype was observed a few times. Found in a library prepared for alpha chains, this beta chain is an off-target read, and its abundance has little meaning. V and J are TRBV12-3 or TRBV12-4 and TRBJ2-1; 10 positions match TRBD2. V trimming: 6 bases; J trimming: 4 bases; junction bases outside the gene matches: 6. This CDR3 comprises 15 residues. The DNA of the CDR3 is TGTGCCAGCAGCTCCCTTAGCGGGGGGTACAATGAGCAGTTCTTC. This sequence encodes CASSSLSGGYNEQFF.

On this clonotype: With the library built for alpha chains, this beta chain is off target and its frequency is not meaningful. CDR3 residues: CASRRTGFSSNQPQHF. CDR3 DNA: TGTGCCAGCAGAAGGACAGGGTTTTCTAGCAATCAGCCCCAGCATTTT. The gene calls are TRBV6-5 and TRBJ1-5; 8 bases line up with TRBD1. Trimming took 6 bases from V and 0 from J; bases not matched to a gene: 7. The germline CDR1 and CDR2 sequences are MNHEY and SVGAGI. The CDR3 runs 16 residues.

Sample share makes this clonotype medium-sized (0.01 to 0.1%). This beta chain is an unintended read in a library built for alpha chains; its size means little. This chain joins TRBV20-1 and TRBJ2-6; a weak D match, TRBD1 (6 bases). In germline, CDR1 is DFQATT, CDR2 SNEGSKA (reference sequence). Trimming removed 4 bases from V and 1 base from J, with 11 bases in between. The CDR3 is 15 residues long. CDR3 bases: TGCAGTGCTATACGGACAGCATCTGGGGCCAACGTCCTGACTTTC. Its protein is CSAIRTASGANVLTF.

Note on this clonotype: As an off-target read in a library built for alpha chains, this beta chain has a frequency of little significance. This CDR3 reads CASKLAGGPSDTQYF. In DNA, the CDR3 is TGTGCCAGCAAACTCGCGGGGGGGCCTTCAGATACGCAGTATTTT. V gene TRBV28 combines with J gene TRBJ2-3; 9 bases match TRBD2. Losses at the gene ends were 7 bases for V and 4 bases for J; bases not matched to a gene: 9. Germline V CDR1 and CDR2: MDHEN, SYDVKM. The CDR3 consists of 15 residues.

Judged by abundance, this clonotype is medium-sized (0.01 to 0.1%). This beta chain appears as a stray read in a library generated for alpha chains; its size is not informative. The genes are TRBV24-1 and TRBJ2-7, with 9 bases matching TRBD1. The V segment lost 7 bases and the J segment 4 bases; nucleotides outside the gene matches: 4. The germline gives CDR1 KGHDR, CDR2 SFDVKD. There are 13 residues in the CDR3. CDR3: CATRQGATYEQYF. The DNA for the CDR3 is TGTGCCACCAGACAGGGGGCAACGTACGAGCAGTACTTC.

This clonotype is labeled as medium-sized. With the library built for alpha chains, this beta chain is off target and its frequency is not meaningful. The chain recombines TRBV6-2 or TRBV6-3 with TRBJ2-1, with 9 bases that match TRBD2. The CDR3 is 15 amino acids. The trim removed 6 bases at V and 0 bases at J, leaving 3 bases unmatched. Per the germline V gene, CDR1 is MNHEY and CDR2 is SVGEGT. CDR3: CASRLAGSSYNEQFF. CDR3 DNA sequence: TGTGCCAGCAGGCTAGCGGGGAGCTCCTACAATGAGCAGTTCTTC.

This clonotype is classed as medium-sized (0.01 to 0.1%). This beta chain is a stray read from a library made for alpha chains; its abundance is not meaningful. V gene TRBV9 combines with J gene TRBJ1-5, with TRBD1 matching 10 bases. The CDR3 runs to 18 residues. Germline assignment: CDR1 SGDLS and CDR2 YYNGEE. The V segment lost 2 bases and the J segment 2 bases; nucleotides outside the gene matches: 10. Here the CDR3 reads CASSVAGTGVPGNQPQHF. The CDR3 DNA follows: TGTGCCAGCAGCGTCGCCGGGACAGGGGTTCCAGGCAATCAGCCCCAGCATTTT.

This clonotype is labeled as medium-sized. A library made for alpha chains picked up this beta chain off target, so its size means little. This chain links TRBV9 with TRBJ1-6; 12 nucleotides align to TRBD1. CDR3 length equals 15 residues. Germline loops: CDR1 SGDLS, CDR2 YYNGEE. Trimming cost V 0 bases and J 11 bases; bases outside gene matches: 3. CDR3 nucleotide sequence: TGTGCCAGCAGCGTAGAGGGGACAGGGGGCACACCCCTCCACTTT. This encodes CASSVEGTGGTPLHF.

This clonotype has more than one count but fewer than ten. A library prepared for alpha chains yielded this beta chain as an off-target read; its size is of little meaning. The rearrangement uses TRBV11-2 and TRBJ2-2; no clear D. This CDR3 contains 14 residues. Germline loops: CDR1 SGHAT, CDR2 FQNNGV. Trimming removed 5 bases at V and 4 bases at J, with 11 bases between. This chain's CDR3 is CASSVNRATGELFF. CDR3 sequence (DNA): TGTGCCAGCAGCGTCAATAGAGCCACCGGGGAGCTGTTTTTT.

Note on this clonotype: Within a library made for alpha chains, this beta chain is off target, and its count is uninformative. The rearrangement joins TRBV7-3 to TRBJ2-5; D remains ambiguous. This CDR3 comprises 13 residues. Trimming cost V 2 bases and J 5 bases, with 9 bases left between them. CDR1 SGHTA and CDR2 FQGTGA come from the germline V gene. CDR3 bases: TGTGCCAGCAGCTTACAAAGTTGGGAGACCCAGTACTTC. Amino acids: CASSLQSWETQYF. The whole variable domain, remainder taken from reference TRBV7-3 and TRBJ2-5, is GAGVSQTPSNKVTEKGKYVELRCDPISGHTALYWYRQSLGQGPEFLIYFQGTGAADDSGLPNDRFFAVRPEGSVSTLKIQRTERGDSAVYLCASSLQSWETQYFGPGTRLLVL.

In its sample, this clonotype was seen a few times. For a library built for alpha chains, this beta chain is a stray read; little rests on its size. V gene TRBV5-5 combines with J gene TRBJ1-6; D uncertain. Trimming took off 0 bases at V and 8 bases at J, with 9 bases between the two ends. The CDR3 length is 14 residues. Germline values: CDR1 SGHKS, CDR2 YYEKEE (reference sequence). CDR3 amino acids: CASSLEGSDSPLHF. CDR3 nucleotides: TGTGCCAGCAGCTTGGAGGGCTCCGATTCACCCCTCCACTTT.

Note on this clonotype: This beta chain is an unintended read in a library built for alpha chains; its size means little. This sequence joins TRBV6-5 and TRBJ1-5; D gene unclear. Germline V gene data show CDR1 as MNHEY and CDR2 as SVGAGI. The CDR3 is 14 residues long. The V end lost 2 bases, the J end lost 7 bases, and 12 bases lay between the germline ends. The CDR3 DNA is TGTGCCAGCAGTTACCTAGGCCAGGAACAGCCCCAGCATTTT. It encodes CASSYLGQEQPQHF.

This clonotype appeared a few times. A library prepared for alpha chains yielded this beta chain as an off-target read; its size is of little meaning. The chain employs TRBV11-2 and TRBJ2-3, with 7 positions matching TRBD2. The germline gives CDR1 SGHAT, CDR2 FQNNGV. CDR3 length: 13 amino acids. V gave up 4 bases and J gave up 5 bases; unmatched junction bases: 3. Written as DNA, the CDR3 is TGTGCCAGCAGCTCTTTAGCGGGAGATACGCAGTATTTT. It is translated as CASSSLAGDTQYF.

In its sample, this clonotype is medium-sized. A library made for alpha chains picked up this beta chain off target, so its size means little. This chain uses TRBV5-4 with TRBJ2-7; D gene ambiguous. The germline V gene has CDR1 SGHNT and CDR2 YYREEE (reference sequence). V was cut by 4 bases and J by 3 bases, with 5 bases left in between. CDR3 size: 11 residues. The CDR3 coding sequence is TGTGCCAGCAGCGCGGACTACGAGCAGTACTTC. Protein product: CASSADYEQYF.

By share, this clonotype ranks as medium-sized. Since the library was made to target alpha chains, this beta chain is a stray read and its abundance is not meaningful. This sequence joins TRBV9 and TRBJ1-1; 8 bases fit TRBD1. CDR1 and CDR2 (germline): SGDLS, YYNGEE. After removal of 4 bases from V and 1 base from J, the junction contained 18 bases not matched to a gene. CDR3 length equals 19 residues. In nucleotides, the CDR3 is TGTGCCAGCAGCATAAATTCGGGGTCTTCCGGGACAGGGAACACTGAAGCTTTCTTT. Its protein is CASSINSGSSGTGNTEAFF.

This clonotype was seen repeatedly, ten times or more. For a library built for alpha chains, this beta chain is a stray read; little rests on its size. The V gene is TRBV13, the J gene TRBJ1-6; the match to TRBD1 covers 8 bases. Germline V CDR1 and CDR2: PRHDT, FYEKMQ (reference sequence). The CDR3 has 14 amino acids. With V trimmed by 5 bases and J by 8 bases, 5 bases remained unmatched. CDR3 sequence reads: CASSPQGADSPLHF. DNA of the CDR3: TGTGCCAGCAGCCCCCAGGGGGCGGATTCACCCCTCCACTTT.

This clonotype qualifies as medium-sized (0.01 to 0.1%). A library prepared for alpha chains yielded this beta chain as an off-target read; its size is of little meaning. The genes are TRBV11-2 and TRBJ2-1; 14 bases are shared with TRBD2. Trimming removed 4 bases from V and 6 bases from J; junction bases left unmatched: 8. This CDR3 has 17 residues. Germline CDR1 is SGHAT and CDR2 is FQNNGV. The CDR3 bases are TGTGCCAGCAGCTCCCGCGGACTAGCGGGAGGTGGCAATGAGCAGTTCTTC. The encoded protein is CASSSRGLAGGGNEQFF.

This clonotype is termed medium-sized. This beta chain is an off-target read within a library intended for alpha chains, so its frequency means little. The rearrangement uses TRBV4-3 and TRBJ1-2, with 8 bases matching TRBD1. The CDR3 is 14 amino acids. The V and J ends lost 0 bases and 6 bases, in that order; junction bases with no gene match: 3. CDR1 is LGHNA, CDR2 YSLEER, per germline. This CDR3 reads CASSQDEQGDGYTF. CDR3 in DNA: TGCGCCAGCAGCCAAGACGAACAGGGGGATGGCTACACCTTC.

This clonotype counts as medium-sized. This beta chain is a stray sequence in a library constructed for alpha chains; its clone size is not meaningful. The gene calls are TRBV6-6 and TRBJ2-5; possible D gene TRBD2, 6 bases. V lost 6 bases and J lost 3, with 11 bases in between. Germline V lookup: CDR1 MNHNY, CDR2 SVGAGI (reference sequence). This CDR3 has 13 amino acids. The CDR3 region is CASRPGTEETQYF. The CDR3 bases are TGTGCCAGCAGGCCCGGGACTGAAGAGACCCAGTACTTC.

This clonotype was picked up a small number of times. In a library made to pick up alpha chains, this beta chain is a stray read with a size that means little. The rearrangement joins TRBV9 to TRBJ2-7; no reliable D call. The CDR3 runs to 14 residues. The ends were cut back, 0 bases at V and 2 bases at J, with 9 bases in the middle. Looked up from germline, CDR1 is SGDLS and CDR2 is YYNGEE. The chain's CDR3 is CASSVVPDTYEQYF. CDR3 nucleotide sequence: TGTGCCAGCAGCGTAGTGCCAGACACCTACGAGCAGTACTTC.